The entry below describes one T cell receptor (beta chain). Its antigen is not identified. The CDR3 runs to 12 residues. Trimming removed 1 base at V and 4 bases at J, with 5 bases between. Germline-derived CDR1 and CDR2 are GTSNPN and SVGIG (reference sequence). The assay was immunoSEQ multiplex PCR, and TCRdb's table has in-frame clones only and misses some. The sample has roughly 51,000 clones; approximately 86% are singletons. Time point meaning: week 5, during vaccination. The vaccine gave 300 ug of a 20-mer mutant IDH1 peptide subcutaneously per dose. New WHO grade 3 or 4 IDH1-mutant, ATRX-lost astrocytomas were present in all donors. These data come from a study of a mutant IDH1 vaccine in newly diagnosed glioma. At the level of the study: Antecedent treatment encompassed radiotherapy, temozolomide, or their combination; the majority received both.

This chain uses TRBV30 with TRBJ1-3; D unclear. The sample was PBMCs, taken from a glioma patient whose treatment included an IDH1 peptide vaccine. This sequence was found in a woman under 30 with glioma. Some clones in this sample may be carry-over from other donors' samples. The CDR3 region is CAWSGAGNTIYF. In DNA form, the CDR3 reads TGTGCCTGGAGTGGGGCCGGAAACACCATATATTTT.